This T cell receptor beta chain was sequenced during a study of blood T cell repertoires in COVID-19. Overall study: PBMCs, B-cell-depleted T cells, or T cells provided the cDNA or gDNA that made up the material.

The CDR3 extends over 19 amino acids. Germline CDR1 KGHSH, CDR2 LQKENI. The V gene end was trimmed by 5 bases and the J gene end by 2 bases; junction bases not matched to a gene: 15. Sequencing used immunoSEQ multiplex PCR; TCRdb keeps in-frame clones, though not all of them. This table has approximately 180,000 clones, 75% to 85% appearing once. The J gene is TRBJ2-5, the V gene TRBV18; 12 bases map to TRBD1. Sequencing was done on a sample of PBMCs or T cells enriched from blood (not recorded which). The TCR sequence derives from a man aged 50-59 years who had recovered from COVID-19. DNA for the CDR3: TGTGCCAGCTCAGGCTCCCCGGGACAGGGGGCGCGGAGGCAAGAGACCCAGTACTTC. Translating it yields CASSGSPGQGARRQETQYF.